This TCR beta chain was sequenced for a study of PD-1 blockade in classical Hodgkin lymphoma. Looking at the study overall: Nivolumab was administered to patients intravenously at 3 mg/kg every 2 weeks.

Assay used: immunoSEQ multiplex PCR; TCRdb lists only in-frame clones, some missing. The profile shows tens of thousands of clones, more than 65% of them singletons. Only a few counts were recorded for this clone. The antigen remains undetermined. Overall study findings and caveats: Baseline TCR diversity was reportedly lower in newly diagnosed patients than healthy donors.

With 5 bases removed from V and 4 bases from J, the gap between germline ends came to 8 bases. Per the germline V gene, CDR1 is MNHEY and CDR2 is SVGAGI. This CDR3 comprises 12 residues. In every patient, relapse followed autologous stem cell transplantation, while exposure to brentuximab vedotin differed. Classification of best responses gave complete response, partial response or progressive disease. This TCR derives from a human donor with classical Hodgkin lymphoma. Sequencing was performed on peripheral blood mononuclear cells (PBMCs), taken before the second cycle of nivolumab. The chain has TRBV6-5 and TRBJ1-2, with unresolved D. DNA of the CDR3: TGTGCCAGCAGTCTGGACGGCTATGGCTACACCTTC. Protein sequence: CASSLDGYGYTF.